At least ten counts were recorded for the clone carrying this T cell receptor (beta chain). This sample was taken from a study of identical twins. J was trimmed by 4 bases and V by 6 bases; bases with no gene match: 8. The CDR3 totals 14 residues. A single record per CDR3 protein comes from TCRdb applying MiXCR to the 5' RACE reads. The sample records approximately 600,000 distinct CDR3 sequences, nearly 10% being singletons. These data were also filed under a second study, of yellow fever vaccine responses in identical twins.

The chain joins TRBV12-3 or TRBV12-4 to TRBJ2-7; 8 bases fit TRBD1. The sequenced material came from PBMCs. This TCR was recovered from a woman aged 18 to 35 in good health. Here the CDR3 reads CASSPSGGKYEQYF. CDR3 coding DNA: TGTGCCAGCAGCCCCTCAGGGGGCAAATACGAGCAGTACTTC.